This entry is about one T cell receptor (beta chain). Generated by immunoSEQ multiplex PCR, the TCRdb table keeps only in-frame clones and is missing some. The repertoire has tens of thousands of clones, 80% to 90% of them found once; the top ten carry roughly 22%. The trim removed 5 bases at V and 5 bases at J, leaving 10 bases unmatched. Germline CDR1 and CDR2: MNHEY and SVGAGI. There are 15 residues in the CDR3. This sample is drawn from a study of blood T cell repertoires in COVID-19. For the study at large: There were acute and convalescent COVID-19 samples, and they came from the United States, Italy and Spain. PBMCs, B-cell-depleted T cells, or T cells provided the cDNA or gDNA that made up the material.

Specimen: peripheral blood. The clonotype originates from an older woman with acute or convalescent COVID-19. The J gene is TRBJ2-7, the V gene TRBV6-5, with TRBD1 matching over 9 bases. This CDR3 is CASSRSGTGRNEQYF. DNA of the CDR3: TGTGCCAGCAGTAGATCCGGGACAGGGAGGAACGAGCAGTACTTC.